Given below is one T cell receptor (beta chain) in context. Its antigen is unidentified. Assay used: immunoSEQ multiplex PCR; TCRdb lists only in-frame clones, some missing. Counted here are over 60,000 clones, more than 80% occurring once; the ten biggest clones make up around 10%. This record belongs to a study of PD-1 blockade in classical Hodgkin lymphoma. Study results and limitations: Before treatment, complete responders showed about the same diversity as newly diagnosed patients. Individuals who commenced nivolumab within less than 1 year of ASCT were excluded. The origin of the repertoire differences remains undefined, with disease activity or prior therapy as possible causes.

Indicated time point: cycle 4 day 1 (C4D1), after less than 7 weeks of nivolumab. In every patient, relapse followed autologous stem cell transplantation, while exposure to brentuximab vedotin differed. Best outcomes ranged across complete response, partial response and progressive disease. The CDR3 totals 14 residues. Trimming cost V 3 bases and J 5 bases, with 8 bases left between them. Germline CDR1 and CDR2: KGHSH and LQKENI. This specimen consisted of peripheral blood mononuclear cells (PBMCs), obtained before the fourth cycle of nivolumab. This TCR derives from a human donor with classical Hodgkin lymphoma. V is TRBV18 and J is TRBJ1-6; D gene ambiguous. CDR3: CASSPALDNSPLHF. The CDR3 DNA sequence: TGTGCCAGCTCACCTGCGTTAGATAATTCACCCCTCCACTTT. Using reference TRBV18 and TRBJ1-6 for the parts outside the CDR3, the full variable domain is NAGVMQNPRHLVRRRGQEARLRCSPMKGHSHVYWYRQLPEEGLKFMVYLQKENIIDESGMPKERFSAEFPKEGPSILRIQQVVRGDSAAYFCASSPALDNSPLHFGNGTRLTVT.